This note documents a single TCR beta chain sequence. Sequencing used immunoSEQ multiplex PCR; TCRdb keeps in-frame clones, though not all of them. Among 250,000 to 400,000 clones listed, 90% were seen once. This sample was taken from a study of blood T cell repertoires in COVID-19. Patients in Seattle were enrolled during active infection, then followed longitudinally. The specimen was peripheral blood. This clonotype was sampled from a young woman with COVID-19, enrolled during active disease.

The CDR3 spells CSVEVGASGSGKQFF. For the CDR3, the DNA is TGCAGCGTTGAAGTGGGGGCTAGCGGGAGTGGTAAGCAGTTCTTC. This chain uses TRBV29-1 with TRBJ2-1; 10 bases line up with TRBD2. V shed 1 base, J shed 11 bases, and the junction held 11 bases outside the gene matches. The CDR3 has 15 amino acids. Germline lookup yields CDR1 SQVTM and CDR2 ANQGSEA.